Below are 4 T cell receptor beta chains sequenced from a single sample in a study of T cell responses to AZD1222 COVID-19 vaccine (dated by TCRdb to 2020 to 2023). The time point label corresponds to: baseline before first vaccination. The library was obtained by the immunoSEQ multiplex PCR assay. Held by TCRdb, this immuneACCESS table contains in-frame sequences only and omits some clones. Under half of the omission traces to an unresolved V gene where checked; the cause of the rest is unknown. Here the sample has some 150,000 clones; under 95% occur a single time. The ten largest clones capture about 2.1% of the sample. The source was peripheral blood, collected on day 0 of AZD1222 vaccination. Receptors originate from an adult in good health.

The chain couples TRBV24-1 to TRBJ2-7, with 8 bases lining up with TRBD1. Germline loops: CDR1 KGHDR, CDR2 SFDVKD. The V segment lost 3 bases and the J segment 4 bases; nucleotides outside the gene matches: 16. The CDR3 totals 18 residues. CDR3 sequence reads: CATSDRRDSHRGEYEQYF. DNA for the CDR3: TGTGCCACCAGTGATCGAAGGGACAGTCACAGGGGGGAATACGAGCAGTACTTC.

As regards this clone: At the DNA level, this CDR3 is encoded by other sequences in the same sample as well. The chain uses TRBV27 and TRBJ1-5; perhaps TRBD1 as D (5 bases). CDR3 size: 12 residues. V was cut by 8 bases and J by 7 bases, with 12 bases left in between. Looked up from germline, CDR1 is MNHEY and CDR2 is SMNVEV (reference sequence). The CDR3 is CASRQGNQPQHF. CDR3 bases: TGTGCCAGCCGCCAGGGTAACCAGCCCCAGCATTTT.

The chain links TRBV19 to TRBJ2-3; 8 bases map to TRBD1. Trimming at V came to 5 bases and at J to 4 bases, leaving 8 bases not matched to a gene. Germline V CDR1 and CDR2: LNHDA, SQIVND (reference sequence). CDR3 length: 15 residues. CDR3 sequence reads: CASSSGQGGPDTQYF. The CDR3 DNA sequence: TGTGCCAGTAGTTCCGGACAGGGTGGCCCAGATACGCAGTATTTT.

Written as DNA, the CDR3 is TGTGCCAGCAGTGTATTAGCGGGGTCGGATGAGCAGTTCTTC. Its translation: CASSVLAGSDEQFF. This rearrangement joins TRBV6-4 to TRBJ2-1, with 8 bases identical to TRBD2. The CDR3 runs to 14 residues. V trimming: 4 bases; J trimming: 8 bases; junction bases outside the gene matches: 7. Germline V gene data show CDR1 as MRHNA and CDR2 as SNTAGT.